These 15 T cell receptor beta chains were all obtained from the same sample, sequenced in a study of shared clonotypes between healthy human individuals. Using immunoSEQ multiplex PCR, the repertoire was profiled, and TCRdb retains in-frame clones only, with some absent. The table records hundreds of thousands of clones, approximately 96% of them present only once. In the naive CD8 group, cells lacked CD45RO and were positively selected for CCR7, so terminally differentiated effector memory CD45RA+ cells were left out. Sequenced input: naive CD8+ T cells sorted from blood. The origin of the receptors is a woman in her thirties in good health.

This sequence joins TRBV6-1 and TRBJ2-5, with TRBD1 identical over 8 bases. The DNA end is more similar to TRBJ2-7, so the J call may be wrong. The CDR3 has 15 residues. Germline-derived CDR1 and CDR2 are MNHNS and SASEGT. CDR3 nucleotides: TGTGCCAGCACCCTGGGACAGGAGGGGCCCTACGAGCAGTACTTC. Encoded protein: CASTLGQEGPYEQYF.

This chain connects TRBV18 to TRBJ2-5; D might be TRBD1 (5 bases). The germline gives CDR1 KGHSH, CDR2 LQKENI. There are 14 residues in the CDR3. The germline V and J ends were trimmed by 6 bases and 3 bases, with 14 bases remaining between them. CDR3 in amino acids: CASSPDQGKETQYF. The CDR3 DNA reads TGTGCCAGCTCTCCGGACCAGGGAAAAGAGACCCAGTACTTC.

About this clone itself: A much larger clone is a single base away; this may be a read error. The chain's CDR3 is CASSLHTEAFF. The CDR3, as DNA: TGTGCCAGCAGCTTGCACACTGAAGCTTTCTTT. The gene calls are TRBV7-9 and TRBJ1-1; D is unclear. The CDR3 has 11 amino acids. CDR1 is SEHNR and CDR2 is FQNEAQ in the germline V gene (reference sequence). Between the trimmed V and J ends, which lost 3 bases and 3 bases, there was a span of 2 bases. The full variable domain, in which reference TRBV7-9 and TRBJ1-1 provide the parts outside the CDR3, is DTGVSQNPRHKITKRGQNVTFRCDPISEHNRLYWYRQTLGQGPEFLTYFQNEAQLEKSRLLSDRFSAERPKGSFSTLEIQRTEQGDSAMYLCASSLHTEAFFGQGTRLTVV.

DNA of the CDR3: TGTGCCAGCAGTGGGCCAGCGGGACGAGAGACCCAGTACTTC. Its protein is CASSGPAGRETQYF. This sequence joins TRBV28 and TRBJ2-5, with 7 nucleotides matching TRBD2. CDR1 is MDHEN, CDR2 SYDVKM, per germline. The junction had 7 bases not matched to a gene; V was cut back by 5 bases and J by 4 bases. The length of the CDR3 is 14 residues. The full variable domain, its missing parts supplied by reference TRBV28 and TRBJ2-5, is DVKVTQSSRYLVKRTGEKVFLECVQDMDHENMFWYRQDPGLGLRLIYFSYDVKMKEKGDIPEGYSVSREKKERFSLILESASTNQTSMYLCASSGPAGRETQYFGPGTRLLVL.

The rearrangement uses TRBV5-6 and TRBJ2-1; the D is unclear. CDR1 is SGHDT and CDR2 is YYEEEE in the germline V gene. Deletions cut 4 bases from V and 2 bases from J, with 16 bases between. The CDR3 has 16 residues. The CDR3 DNA reads TGTGCCAGCAGCCAAAACCTTGGTGCCCCCTACAATGAGCAGTTCTTC. Protein sequence: CASSQNLGAPYNEQFF.

This sequence joins TRBV2 and TRBJ2-7; the D gene is possibly TRBD2 (5 bases). CDR3 length: 12 residues. Germline V CDR1 and CDR2: SNHLY, FYNNEI. Between the trimmed V and J ends, which lost 8 bases and 7 bases, there was a span of 15 bases. The CDR3 nucleotides read TGTGCCAGCCGTTGGGGAGTGAAGGAGCAGTACTTC. The encoded protein is CASRWGVKEQYF.

This clone was observed once. This chain connects TRBV5-1 to TRBJ2-3; no clear D. V was clipped by 0 bases and J by 1 base, with 12 bases between them. The CDR3 is made up of 16 amino acids. From germline, CDR1 is SGHRS and CDR2 YFSETQ. CDR3 coding DNA: TGCGCCAGCAGCTTGGAACAGCCGCCCGGCACAGATACGCAGTATTTT. This codes for CASSLEQPPGTDTQYF.

V usage is TRBV9 and J usage is TRBJ2-1, with TRBD2 matching over 10 bases. CDR1 and CDR2 from the germline V gene are SGDLS and YYNGEE. V shed 1 base, J shed 7 bases, and the junction held 5 bases outside the gene matches. The CDR3 is 15 residues long. The CDR3 DNA reads as TGTGCCAGCAGCGTATCTAGCGGGAGTTTAAATGAGCAGTTCTTC. Amino acid sequence: CASSVSSGSLNEQFF.

The chain is built from TRBV27 and TRBJ1-2; 10 bases are a match to TRBD1. Germline-derived CDR1 and CDR2 are MNHEY and SMNVEV (reference sequence). J lost 3 bases, V lost 3 bases, and 1 base had no gene match. The CDR3 contains 14 residues. The CDR3 coding sequence is TGTGCCAGCAGTTTGACAGGGGGCCACTATGGCTACACCTTC. This gives the protein CASSLTGGHYGYTF.

This chain joins TRBV4-1 and TRBJ2-2; D gene uncertain. This CDR3 region has 14 residues. CDR1 and CDR2 from the germline V gene are MGHRA and YSYEKL. Trimming removed 0 bases from V and 4 bases from J, with 6 bases in between. This chain's CDR3 is CASSQERATGELFF. CDR3 nucleotide sequence: TGCGCCAGCAGCCAAGAGCGTGCCACCGGGGAGCTGTTTTTT.

The chain combines TRBV11-2 with TRBJ2-7; 12 bases align to TRBD2. CDR3 length equals 15 residues. The V segment lost 1 base and the J segment 6 bases; nucleotides outside the gene matches: 4. Germline V CDR1 and CDR2: SGHAT, FQNNGV. The CDR3 sequence: CASSLGGLAGPEQYF. As DNA, the CDR3 is TGTGCCAGCAGCTTAGGTGGACTAGCGGGACCCGAGCAGTACTTC.

The rearrangement uses TRBV9 and TRBJ2-1; 8 bases line up with TRBD2. The V gene's germline CDR1 is SGDLS and CDR2 YYNGEE. CDR3 length: 17 amino acids. V lost 3 bases, J lost 7 bases, and 15 bases stayed unmatched. In nucleotides, the CDR3 is TGTGCCAGCAGCGGCGGAGGGGCGGGAGGCCAGATGAATGAGCAGTTCTTC. Translating gives CASSGGGAGGQMNEQFF.

The rearrangement links TRBV4-1 to TRBJ2-7; 15 bases map to TRBD2. The V gene's germline CDR1 is MGHRA and CDR2 YSYEKL. V shed 2 bases, J shed 0 bases, and the junction held 8 bases outside the gene matches. This CDR3 comprises 19 residues. The CDR3 sequence: CASSQPGLAGGLRSYEQYF. The CDR3 DNA follows: TGCGCCAGCAGCCAACCGGGACTAGCGGGAGGTCTTCGCTCCTACGAGCAGTACTTC.

This chain uses TRBV5-8 with TRBJ2-3; D may be TRBD1 or TRBD2 (5 bases each). From germline, CDR1 is SGHTS and CDR2 YDEGEE. The CDR3 length is 15 residues. V lost 4 bases to trimming and J lost 5 bases, with 17 bases between them. In DNA, the CDR3 is TGTGCCAGCAGCATTTCCGGGGCCGCAGGAGATACGCAGTATTTT. It codes for CASSISGAAGDTQYF.

The J gene is TRBJ2-7, the V gene TRBV19; possible D gene TRBD2, 5 bases. The germline gives CDR1 LNHDA, CDR2 SQIVND (reference sequence). V was clipped by 1 base and J by 4 bases, with 14 bases between them. The CDR3 sequence is 15 residues long. CDR3 sequence: CASSIVSDNFYEQYF. The CDR3 DNA reads TGTGCCAGTAGTATAGTTAGCGACAATTTTTACGAGCAGTACTTC.